These 11 T cell receptor beta chains were all obtained from the same sample, sequenced in a study of control samples from healthy donors and cancer patients. Sequenced by immunoSEQ multiplex PCR; TCRdb stores in-frame clones only, minus some. The sample includes 100,000 to 150,000 clones, around 86% of them seen just once. Specimen: blood. These receptors all stem from a man in his forties in good health.

The chain joins TRBV10-3 to TRBJ2-5; D tentatively fits TRBD1 or TRBD2 (6 bases each). This CDR3 is built from 17 residues. V was shortened by 6 bases and J by 4 bases, with 24 bases between the two germline ends. Germline V CDR1 and CDR2: ENHRY, SYGVKD. The CDR3 spells CAISKGTGAFARETQYF. In nucleotides, the CDR3 is TGTGCCATCAGCAAAGGTACGGGGGCCTTCGCTCGAGAGACCCAGTACTTC.

This clone has only a few counts. This chain connects TRBV7-9 to TRBJ1-1; TRBD1 matches 8 bases. In germline, CDR1 is SEHNR, CDR2 FQNEAQ (reference sequence). The length of the CDR3 is 15 residues. The V segment lost 7 bases and the J segment 3 bases; nucleotides outside the gene matches: 10. This CDR3 is CASNGQGGRYTEAFF. DNA of the CDR3: TGTGCCAGCAACGGACAGGGAGGTCGCTACACTGAAGCTTTCTTT.

The rearrangement uses TRBV10-2 and TRBJ2-1, with D perhaps TRBD1 or TRBD2 (5 bases each). The CDR3 sequence is 14 residues long. Germline V gene data show CDR1 as WSHSY and CDR2 as SAAADI. The ends were cut back, 6 bases at V and 7 bases at J, with 16 bases in the middle. The CDR3 DNA is TGCGCCAGCAGGATAGGGACCCTTGGTAATGAGCAGTTCTTC. It codes for CASRIGTLGNEQFF.

This clone was observed a few times. V gene TRBV7-9 combines with J gene TRBJ1-3; D remains ambiguous. The V and J ends lost 2 bases and 0 bases respectively, with 5 bases between them. The CDR3 is made up of 14 amino acids. Germline CDR1 reads SEHNR; CDR2 reads FQNEAQ (reference sequence). CDR3 protein: CASSLTPSGNTIYF. The CDR3 coding sequence is TGTGCCAGCAGCTTAACCCCCTCTGGAAACACCATATATTTT.

The chain links TRBV12-5 to TRBJ1-5; D may be TRBD1 (6 bases). Germline V lookup: CDR1 LGHNT, CDR2 FRNRAP. The ends were cut back, 5 bases at V and 2 bases at J, with 13 bases in the middle. This CDR3 region has 15 residues. The CDR3 DNA sequence: TGTGCTAGTGGTACCCCTCGGACAGGCAATCAGCCCCAGCATTTT. It translates to CASGTPRTGNQPQHF.

This chain links TRBV29-1 with TRBJ2-7; D is perhaps TRBD2 (5 bases). V was shortened by 4 bases and J by 0 bases, with 7 bases between the two germline ends. This CDR3 contains 12 residues. The germline CDR1 and CDR2 sequences are SQVTM and ANQGSEA. This chain's CDR3 is CSVGESSYEQYF. The CDR3 bases are TGCAGCGTTGGGGAGAGCTCCTACGAGCAGTACTTC.

The chain uses TRBV11-2 and TRBJ2-1; 8 positions agree with TRBD2. The CDR3 length is 16 residues. Germline values: CDR1 SGHAT, CDR2 FQNNGV. V shed 5 bases, J shed 0 bases, and the junction held 6 bases outside the gene matches. The CDR3 here is CASSPAGGGSYNEQFF. CDR3 nucleotide sequence: TGTGCCAGCAGCCCCGCCGGGGGGGGCTCCTACAATGAGCAGTTCTTC.

The gene calls are TRBV24-1 and TRBJ1-2; 8 nucleotides line up with TRBD1. The CDR3 totals 15 residues. The ends lost 7 bases at V and 4 bases at J; junction bases unmatched: 10. Germline assignment: CDR1 KGHDR and CDR2 SFDVKD. CDR3 loop: CATSSPGQAPYGYTF. CDR3 nucleotides: TGTGCCACCAGCAGTCCGGGACAGGCTCCCTATGGCTACACCTTC.

The chain carries TRBV7-3 and TRBJ2-3; D not resolved. V was pared by 5 bases and J by 1 base, with 10 bases between. This CDR3 is 14 amino acids long. The V gene's germline CDR1 is SGHTA and CDR2 FQGTGA. CDR3 DNA sequence: TGTGCCAGCAGCCCATGGGGTGGCACAGATACGCAGTATTTT. Its protein product is CASSPWGGTDTQYF.

V usage is TRBV9 and J usage is TRBJ1-6; 8 bases match TRBD1. V lost 3 bases to trimming and J lost 3 bases; unmatched junction nucleotides: 2. CDR1 and CDR2 from the germline V gene are SGDLS and YYNGEE. The CDR3 contains 15 residues. CDR3 residues: CASSEQGDYNSPLHF. CDR3 sequence (DNA): TGTGCCAGCAGCGAACAGGGGGACTATAATTCACCCCTCCACTTT.

This chain uses TRBV30 with TRBJ1-1; D gene ambiguous. V lost 2 bases and J lost 5, with 6 bases in between. The germline gives CDR1 GTSNPN, CDR2 SVGIG (reference sequence). The CDR3 loop spans 11 amino acids. CDR3 amino acids: CAWSRRTEAFF. DNA for the CDR3: TGTGCCTGGAGTAGGCGGACTGAAGCTTTCTTT.